This T cell receptor beta chain was found in a study of cytomegalovirus exposure and HLA in healthy donors. Use of 60 Vbeta and 13 Jbeta primers characterized the PCR. Clones were sequenced by immunoSEQ multiplex PCR, and TCRdb holds only the in-frame ones, with some missing. The sample consists of over 30,000 clones, about 67% of them appearing once. Overall study findings and caveats: With high specificity and sensitivity, the classifier reportedly diagnosed cytomegalovirus status. Further analysis was carried out later, and it showed several of the most significant clusters appearing linked to common viral pathogens. The study recorded 164 TCR beta chains that were cytomegalovirus-associated.

Comments on this clone: Its antigen is unknown.

This CDR3 has 13 residues. V lost 2 bases and J lost 3, with 7 bases in between. Looked up from germline, CDR1 is LNHDA and CDR2 is SQIVND (reference sequence). This chain connects TRBV19 to TRBJ1-1; no clear D gene. The TCR sequence derives from a man aged 35-49 years in good health and CMV-seropositive. The sequencing sample was made of PBMCs. The CDR3 loop reads CASSITRYTEAFF. CDR3 nucleotide sequence: TGTGCCAGTAGTATAACCCGGTACACTGAAGCTTTCTTT.